This TCR beta chain was identified during a study of blood T cell repertoires in COVID-19. As for the study in general: Both acute and convalescent COVID-19 samples were obtained from the United States, Italy and Spain.

Authors' processing steps: The authors estimated nucleated cell counts from reference gene primer amplification. Sequencing was performed with immunoSEQ multiplex PCR; in TCRdb, only in-frame clones are kept and a portion is missing. That table furnishes V, J and clone size, whereas the DNA furnished D and trimming. The sample carries fewer than 300,000 clones, roughly 90% recorded once. Seattle enrolled patients during active infection and tracked them longitudinally. The CDR3 totals 16 residues. V was trimmed by 5 bases and J by 0 bases, leaving 14 bases between them. Germline assignment: CDR1 SNHLY and CDR2 FYNNEI. This clone was counted a few times.

The receptor was isolated from a woman aged 25 to 39 with COVID-19, enrolled during active disease. Material: peripheral blood. The chain uses TRBV2 and TRBJ1-3, with D uncertain. Here the CDR3 reads CASSLEGLGSGNTIYF. The CDR3 DNA reads TGTGCCAGCAGTCTAGAGGGATTGGGCTCTGGAAACACCATATATTTT.